This T cell receptor (beta chain) comes out of a study of T cells in Graves' hyperthyroidism and ophthalmopathy. General study findings and limits: Most thyroid clonotypes expanded above 0.001 were also detected in blood. The authors' 13 V-J model separated ophthalmopathy from stable hyperthyroidism.

This clonotype occurred a few times. Its antigen is not known. TCR beta CDR3 regions were amplified from RNA transcripts. The primer set for the first-round RT-PCR of the TCR CDR3 was HTBI. Each CDR3 protein is one row after TCRdb ran MiXCR on the multiplex PCR reads. This sample carries about 610,000 distinct CDR3 sequences, 46% of them seen once, and the ten largest clones take around 7.7%. Germline V gives CDR1 LGHDT, CDR2 YNNKEL (reference sequence). Trimming removed 0 bases at V and 6 bases at J, with 14 bases between. The CDR3 consists of 16 residues. If no ophthalmopathy progression occurred within 18 months, Graves' hyperthyroidism was stable. Lactation, pregnancy, other autoimmune disease or uncontrolled infection led to exclusion of patients.

This receptor was taken from a woman aged 18-29 years with Graves' hyperthyroidism. Specimen: peripheral blood or thyroid tissue (not recorded which). This chain connects TRBV3-1 to TRBJ1-4; TRBD1 is a possible D gene (5 bases). CDR3 region: CASSQDVAGLDEKLFF. In nucleotides, the CDR3 is TGTGCCAGCAGCCAAGATGTTGCAGGGCTAGATGAAAAACTGTTTTTT.